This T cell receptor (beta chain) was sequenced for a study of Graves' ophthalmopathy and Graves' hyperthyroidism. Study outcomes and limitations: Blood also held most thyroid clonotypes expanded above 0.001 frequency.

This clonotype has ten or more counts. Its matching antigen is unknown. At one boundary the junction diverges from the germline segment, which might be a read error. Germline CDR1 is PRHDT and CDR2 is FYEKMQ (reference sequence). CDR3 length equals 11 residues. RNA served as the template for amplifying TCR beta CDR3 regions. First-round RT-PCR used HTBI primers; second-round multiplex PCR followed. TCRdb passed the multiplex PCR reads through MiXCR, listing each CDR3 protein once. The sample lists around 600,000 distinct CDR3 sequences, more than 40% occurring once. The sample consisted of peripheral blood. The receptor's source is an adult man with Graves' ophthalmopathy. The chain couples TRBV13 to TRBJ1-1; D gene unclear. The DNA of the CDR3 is TGTGCCAGCAGCATAGGGTCTGAAGCTTTCTTT. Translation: CASSIGSEAFF.